What follows are 32 T cell receptor beta chains derived from one specimen sequenced in a study of T cells in Graves' hyperthyroidism and ophthalmopathy (dated by TCRdb to about 2019). The library was built by means of multiplex PCR. Instrument on record: Illumina HiSeq 2000. Amplification of TCR beta CDR3 regions was carried out from RNA transcripts. A first-round RT-PCR of the TCR CDR3 used the HTBI primer set with the Qiagen OneStep RT-PCR kit. TCRdb reworked the public reads: Q25 trimming with fastp, MiXCR clone assembly, productive beta chains retained. Every distinct CDR3 protein forms one entry, paired with its most common genes and DNA. Within this sample are approximately 370,000 distinct CDR3 sequences, with just under 15% of them counted one time only. Of the sample, approximately 32% falls within the top ten clones. The sequencing sample was made of blood. The receptors originated from a woman in her thirties with Graves' hyperthyroidism.

This clonotype appeared a few times. The chain has TRBV24-1 and TRBJ2-3, with 7 nucleotides matching TRBD1. V dropped 3 bases and J dropped 7; count of bases not matched to a gene: 12. From germline, CDR1 is KGHDR and CDR2 SFDVKD. The CDR3 totals 16 residues. This CDR3 reads CATSDDYTGALHTQYF. The CDR3 nucleotides read TGTGCCACCAGTGATGACTACACAGGGGCGCTTCATACGCAGTATTTT.

This clonotype has at least ten counts. The V call is TRBV12-5, the J call TRBJ1-1; the match to TRBD1 covers 7 bases. Germline V CDR1 and CDR2: LGHNT, FRNRAP. This CDR3 is 15 amino acids long. Trimming cost V 7 bases and J 1 base; bases outside gene matches: 9. Written as DNA, the CDR3 is TGTGCTAGTGATGAGAAGGGGGCGAAGAACACTGAAGCTTTCTTT. It encodes CASDEKGAKNTEAFF.

This clonotype was observed many times. The chain uses TRBV20-1 and TRBJ2-1, with 7 bases aligning to TRBD2. Looked up from germline, CDR1 is DFQATT and CDR2 is SNEGSKA (reference sequence). The CDR3 has 15 amino acids. V dropped 0 bases and J dropped 4; count of bases not matched to a gene: 6. Here the CDR3 DNA reads TGCAGTGCTAGAGACGCTAGCGGCCTGTACAATGAGCAGTTCTTC. Amino acids: CSARDASGLYNEQFF.

This clonotype was recorded many times. The J gene is TRBJ2-7, the V gene TRBV29-1; D call uncertain. The CDR3 sequence is 11 residues long. Germline values: CDR1 SQVTM, CDR2 ANQGSEA. V was clipped by 6 bases and J by 5 bases, with 11 bases between them. CDR3 sequence reads: CSVASVDEQYF. DNA of the CDR3: TGCAGCGTGGCTTCCGTTGACGAGCAGTACTTC.

This clonotype was seen repeatedly, ten times or more. The chain links TRBV28 to TRBJ1-1, with 7 bases lining up with TRBD1. The germline CDR1 and CDR2 sequences are MDHEN and SYDVKM. V dropped 7 bases and J dropped 8; count of bases not matched to a gene: 16. The CDR3 sequence is 15 residues long. The CDR3 region has the DNA TGTGCCAGCATCCCTGGGGGACAGTCCCAAGGGGAAGCTTTCTTT. It specifies CASIPGGQSQGEAFF.

This clonotype was seen more than once but under ten times. The chain links TRBV6-1 to TRBJ2-1; 10 positions match TRBD1. This CDR3 has 17 residues. Germline V gene sequence: CDR1 MNHNS, CDR2 SASEGT. Trimming cost V 5 bases and J 7 bases; bases outside gene matches: 14. The CDR3 here is CASSYFAGTGVGNEQFF. The CDR3 DNA sequence: TGTGCCAGCAGTTATTTCGCGGGGACAGGGGTCGGGAATGAGCAGTTCTTC.

V usage is TRBV7-9 and J usage is TRBJ2-1, with 9 bases matching TRBD2. In germline, CDR1 is SEHNR, CDR2 FQNEAQ (reference sequence). J was trimmed by 3 bases and V by 5 bases; bases with no gene match: 20. CDR3 size: 20 residues. The DNA for the CDR3 is TGTGCCAGCAGCCATTTCGTCGGTAGCGGGAGACCCGGGGTCTACAATGAGCAGTTCTTC. It encodes CASSHFVGSGRPGVYNEQFF.

In its sample, this clonotype was seen many times. The chain links TRBV3-1 to TRBJ2-1; 9 bases map to TRBD2. V lost 2 bases, J lost 8 bases, and 7 bases stayed unmatched. The CDR3 extends over 15 amino acids. Germline V lookup: CDR1 LGHDT, CDR2 YNNKEL (reference sequence). CDR3 in amino acids: CASSQQPSGIYEQFF. The DNA for the CDR3 is TGTGCCAGCAGCCAACAACCTAGCGGGATTTATGAGCAGTTCTTC.

The gene calls are TRBV28 and TRBJ2-7, with a weak D call TRBD1 (5 bases). The CDR3 contains 13 residues. The V end lost 2 bases, the J end lost 9 bases, and 14 bases lay between the germline ends. Germline assignment: CDR1 MDHEN and CDR2 SYDVKM. CDR3 coding DNA: TGTGCCAGCAGTTTAACTACTCCAGGGTTGCAGTACTTC. Its translation: CASSLTTPGLQYF. Full variable domain (outside the CDR3, taken from reference TRBV28 and TRBJ2-7): DVKVTQSSRYLVKRTGEKVFLECVQDMDHENMFWYRQDPGLGLRLIYFSYDVKMKEKGDIPEGYSVSREKKERFSLILESASTNQTSMYLCASSLTTPGLQYFGPGTRLTVT.

This rearrangement joins TRBV20-1 to TRBJ1-4; D not resolved. The CDR3 is 11 amino acids. CDR1 and CDR2 from the germline V gene are DFQATT and SNEGSKA (reference sequence). CDR3 nucleotides: TGCAGAATTGCAACTAATGAAAAACTGTTTTTT. It encodes CRIATNEKLFF.

This clonotype was detected ten times or more. The chain combines TRBV18 with TRBJ1-5, with D possibly TRBD1 on 5 matching bases. CDR1 KGHSH and CDR2 LQKENI come from the germline V gene. The V end was cut by 4 bases, the J end by 5 bases, with 12 bases between. CDR3 length equals 14 residues. In DNA, the CDR3 is TGTGCCAGCTCACTATGGGGCAGTGATCAGCCCCAGCATTTT. As protein: CASSLWGSDQPQHF.

This clonotype has a handful of counts. V is TRBV24-1 and J is TRBJ1-5, with a possible D match to TRBD1 (5 bases). CDR3 length: 13 amino acids. The V end lost 5 bases, the J end lost 5 bases, and 9 bases lay between the germline ends. CDR1 KGHDR and CDR2 SFDVKD come from the germline V gene. CDR3 coding DNA: TGTGCCACCAGTGCTTTCAGGGATCAGCCCCAGCATTTT. As protein: CATSAFRDQPQHF.

This clonotype was observed at least ten times. This chain uses TRBV28 with TRBJ2-1; 8 bases line up with TRBD2. The germline gives CDR1 MDHEN, CDR2 SYDVKM. Unmatched junction bases numbered 6, after V lost 2 bases and J lost 9 bases. The CDR3 is 14 residues long. CDR3 sequence: CASSLNGGGVEQFF. The CDR3 coding sequence is TGTGCCAGCAGTTTAAACGGGGGGGGGGTTGAGCAGTTCTTC.

This clonotype has ten or more counts. The chain recombines TRBV5-8 with TRBJ2-3; D remains ambiguous. Trimming removed 0 bases from V and 4 bases from J, with 6 bases in between. The CDR3 has 13 residues. Germline V CDR1 and CDR2: SGHTS, YDEGEE. In DNA, the CDR3 is TGTGCCAGCAGCTTGGACCCTCCAGATACGCAGTATTTT. Translation: CASSLDPPDTQYF.

In its sample, this clonotype was seen a few times. CDR3 in amino acids: CASSPSRGYAYEQYF. In nucleotides, the CDR3 is TGCGCCAGCAGCCCGTCGCGTGGCTACGCCTACGAGCAGTACTTC. The chain uses TRBV5-1 and TRBJ2-7; D gene uncertain. The CDR3 runs to 15 residues. CDR1 is SGHRS and CDR2 is YFSETQ in the germline V gene. V gave up 4 bases and J gave up 2 bases, with 16 bases separating them.

In its sample, this clonotype was seen a few times. The V gene is TRBV2, the J gene TRBJ1-5; 7 positions match TRBD1. CDR1 is SNHLY, CDR2 FYNNEI, per germline. Trimming cost V 7 bases and J 7 bases; bases outside gene matches: 13. There are 15 residues in the CDR3. CDR3 bases: TGTGCCAGCACCTGGGAACAGGGGTCAGGACAGCCCCAGCATTTT. It codes for CASTWEQGSGQPQHF.

J is TRBJ1-5 and V is TRBV28, with D possibly matching TRBD1 (5 bases). This CDR3 spans 14 amino acids. Germline CDR1 is MDHEN and CDR2 is SYDVKM. The ends were cut back, 6 bases at V and 0 bases at J, with 9 bases in the middle. In DNA form, the CDR3 reads TGTGCCAGCAGAGGGGAAAATAGCAATCAGCCCCAGCATTTT. This codes for CASRGENSNQPQHF.

In the case of this clonotype: Compared with germline, one end of the junction differs, possibly owing to a read error. The chain links TRBV19 to TRBJ2-2, with D perhaps being TRBD1 or TRBD2 (5 bases each). The CDR3 sequence is 15 residues long. Per germline, CDR1 LNHDA and CDR2 SQIVND (reference sequence). DNA for the CDR3: TGTGCCAGTATGGGGCAGGAAAGTTACACCGGGGAGCTGCTTTTT. Translating gives CASMGQESYTGELLF.

The genes are TRBV5-4 and TRBJ1-2; 8 positions agree with TRBD1. The germline gives CDR1 SGHNT, CDR2 YYREEE (reference sequence). Trimming cost V 4 bases and J 6 bases; bases outside gene matches: 8. CDR3 length: 14 residues. The CDR3 loop is CASSPGGKSDGYTF. In nucleotides, the CDR3 is TGTGCCAGCAGCCCAGGGGGCAAGTCGGATGGCTACACCTTC.

This sequence joins TRBV27 and TRBJ2-7; D perhaps matches TRBD1 (6 bases). Trimming cost V 5 bases and J 0 bases, with 11 bases left between them. Per the germline V gene, CDR1 is MNHEY and CDR2 is SMNVEV (reference sequence). The CDR3 is made up of 14 amino acids. The CDR3 region has the DNA TGTGCCAGCAGTGCCCAGGGGTTCTCCTACGAGCAGTACTTC. Residues: CASSAQGFSYEQYF.

There are many counts of this clonotype. This chain uses TRBV7-9 with TRBJ1-1, with unresolved D. V dropped 1 base and J dropped 1 base, with 10 bases sitting between them. The CDR3 loop spans 15 amino acids. Germline-derived CDR1 and CDR2 are SEHNR and FQNEAQ (reference sequence). The chain's CDR3 is CASSLGEGTNTEAFF. CDR3 DNA: TGTGCCAGCAGCTTAGGAGAAGGAACGAACACTGAAGCTTTCTTT.

This chain joins TRBV20-1 and TRBJ1-5; unclear D gene. V lost 6 bases to trimming and J lost 4 bases, with 16 bases between them. The CDR3 extends over 14 amino acids. Germline V CDR1 and CDR2: DFQATT, SNEGSKA (reference sequence). CDR3 protein: CSAKKESSNQPQHF. The CDR3 nucleotides are TGCAGTGCCAAGAAAGAGAGTAGTAATCAGCCCCAGCATTTT.

This clonotype was counted ten times or more. The chain recombines TRBV6-1 with TRBJ1-1; possibly TRBD1 for D (5 bases). CDR1 is MNHNS and CDR2 is SASEGT in the germline V gene. Trimming cost V 5 bases and J 1 base, with 17 bases left between them. The CDR3 is made up of 16 amino acids. CDR3 DNA sequence: TGTGCCAGCAGTCCTAATTTGGGGGTCGGGAACACTGAAGCTTTCTTT. It encodes CASSPNLGVGNTEAFF.

This clonotype was detected many times. The V and J genes are TRBV6-1 and TRBJ1-1, with TRBD1 matching 7 bases. The CDR3 has 19 residues. Germline V gene sequence: CDR1 MNHNS, CDR2 SASEGT. The junction had 20 bases not matched to a gene; V was cut back by 6 bases and J by 1 base. The CDR3 is CASRGDLQGSPARNTEAFF. The CDR3, as DNA: TGTGCCAGCAGGGGGGATCTACAGGGGTCGCCGGCCAGGAACACTGAAGCTTTCTTT.

This clonotype was seen ten or more times. CDR3 sequence: CASSSGTGVTDTQYF. The CDR3 bases are TGTGCCAGCAGTTCCGGGACAGGGGTCACAGATACGCAGTATTTT. The rearrangement uses TRBV28 and TRBJ2-3; 10 nucleotides align to TRBD1. Trimming removed 4 bases from V and 2 bases from J; junction bases left unmatched: 3. The germline gives CDR1 MDHEN, CDR2 SYDVKM. The CDR3 totals 15 residues.

This clonotype was recorded many times. J is TRBJ2-3 and V is TRBV11-1; 13 nucleotides align to TRBD2. Germline lookup yields CDR1 SGHAT and CDR2 FQDESV (reference sequence). There are 15 residues in the CDR3. The V gene end was trimmed by 5 bases and the J gene end by 4 bases; junction bases not matched to a gene: 3. CDR3 nucleotides: TGTGCCAGCAGCCCCGGACTAGCGGGAGCAGATACGCAGTATTTT. Its translation is CASSPGLAGADTQYF.

The rearrangement joins TRBV7-9 to TRBJ2-1; 8 nucleotides line up with TRBD2. The germline V gene has CDR1 SEHNR and CDR2 FQNEAQ (reference sequence). The CDR3 length is 16 residues. The ends lost 0 bases at V and 9 bases at J; junction bases unmatched: 10. The CDR3 DNA is TGTGCCAGCAGCTTAGCCTTGGGACTAGAGGTTAGTGAGCAGTTCTTC. Translating it yields CASSLALGLEVSEQFF.

V gene TRBV10-2 combines with J gene TRBJ1-5, with D perhaps matching TRBD1 (5 bases). CDR1 and CDR2 from the germline V gene are WSHSY and SAAADI. This CDR3 has 14 residues. V dropped 6 bases and J dropped 0 bases, with 9 bases sitting between them. The CDR3: CASSTGDSNQPQHF. CDR3 coding DNA: TGCGCCAGCAGCACAGGAGATAGCAATCAGCCCCAGCATTTT.

There are many counts of this clonotype. The V gene is TRBV28, the J gene TRBJ2-7; 11 bases align to TRBD1. The V gene's germline CDR1 is MDHEN and CDR2 SYDVKM. The CDR3 length is 14 residues. J gave up 0 bases and V 6 bases, and 1 base lay outside the gene matches. CDR3 sequence reads: CASRGTGGSYEQYF. The CDR3 DNA follows: TGTGCCAGCAGGGGGACAGGGGGCTCCTACGAGCAGTACTTC. The variable domain in full, completed from reference TRBV28 and TRBJ2-7, reads DVKVTQSSRYLVKRTGEKVFLECVQDMDHENMFWYRQDPGLGLRLIYFSYDVKMKEKGDIPEGYSVSREKKERFSLILESASTNQTSMYLCASRGTGGSYEQYFGPGTRLTVT.

This clonotype showed up just a few times. The chain is built from TRBV28 and TRBJ2-7, with D maybe TRBD1 (6 bases). Trimming took 6 bases from V and 3 from J, leaving 21 bases between them. The CDR3 consists of 16 residues. From germline, CDR1 is MDHEN and CDR2 SYDVKM. The CDR3 is CASSATGYLANYEQYF. The DNA of the CDR3 is TGTGCCAGCAGCGCCACAGGGTATCTGGCCAACTACGAGCAGTACTTC.

The gene calls are TRBV9 and TRBJ1-4; D is perhaps TRBD1 (6 bases). CDR1 and CDR2 (germline): SGDLS, YYNGEE. V shed 0 bases and J shed 10 bases, with 16 bases lying between them. The CDR3 loop spans 15 amino acids. CDR3 DNA: TGTGCCAGCAGCGTAGGGGCAGGGGAGATGGTAAAACTGTTTTTT. This translates into CASSVGAGEMVKLFF. The whole variable domain, remainder taken from reference TRBV9 and TRBJ1-4, is DSGVTQTPKHLITATGQRVTLRCSPRSGDLSVYWYQQSLDQGLQFLIQYYNGEERAKGNILERFSAQQFPDLHSELNLSSLELGDSALYFCASSVGAGEMVKLFFGSGTQLSVL.

This clonotype was counted between two and nine times. The chain couples TRBV11-2 to TRBJ1-6, with D possibly matching TRBD1 (5 bases). The germline V gene encodes CDR1 SGHAT and CDR2 FQNNGV. V shed 1 base and J shed 6 bases, with 10 bases lying between them. The CDR3 has 15 residues. The CDR3 region is CASSLALDSNSPLHF. Written as DNA, the CDR3 is TGTGCCAGCAGCTTAGCCCTTGACAGTAATTCACCCCTCCACTTT.